The 13 T cell receptor beta chains below were found in one sample sequenced in a study of cytomegalovirus exposure and HLA in healthy donors. The PCR used 60 Vbeta and 13 Jbeta primers. Using immunoSEQ multiplex PCR, the repertoire was profiled, and TCRdb retains in-frame clones only, with some absent. The sample comprises about 90,000 clones, approximately 76% of which are singletons, and under 20% rests with the top ten. Sequencing input: PBMCs. Receptors were obtained from a woman aged 60 to 75 in good health and CMV-seropositive.

V gene TRBV30 combines with J gene TRBJ1-3; D is ambiguous. Trimming left V 0 bases short and J 2 bases short, with 5 bases between. The CDR3 runs to 13 residues. Per the germline V gene, CDR1 is GTSNPN and CDR2 is SVGIG (reference sequence). The CDR3 bases are TGTGCCTGGAGTGTAAATACTGGAAACACCATATATTTT. It translates to CAWSVNTGNTIYF.

The chain employs TRBV27 and TRBJ2-1; tentative D call: TRBD1 (6 bases). Between the trimmed V and J ends, which lost 2 bases and 4 bases, there was a span of 9 bases. CDR3 length: 14 residues. Per the germline V gene, CDR1 is MNHEY and CDR2 is SMNVEV (reference sequence). For the CDR3, the DNA is TGTGCCAGCAGTTTACAGGGGCTTTACAATGAGCAGTTCTTC. This codes for CASSLQGLYNEQFF.

The chain employs TRBV4-2 and TRBJ2-2; D is ambiguous. The V gene lost 0 bases and the J gene lost 3 bases, with 5 bases spanning the gap. CDR3 length: 14 residues. CDR1 and CDR2 (germline): LGHNA, YNFKEQ. The CDR3, as DNA: TGTGCCAGCAGCCAAGATAGTTACACCGGGGAGCTGTTTTTT. It yields the protein CASSQDSYTGELFF.

The V and J genes are TRBV29-1 and TRBJ2-5, with D tentatively TRBD2 (5 bases). The better agreement between TRBJ2-7 and the DNA end casts doubt on the J call. The CDR3 runs 16 residues. Germline values: CDR1 SQVTM, CDR2 ANQGSEA. DNA for the CDR3: TGCAGCGTCCGGGAAGTCTATCGGGTCGAGTCCTACGAGCAGTACTTC. Translation: CSVREVYRVESYEQYF.

J is TRBJ2-1 and V is TRBV11-3, with 9 bases identical to TRBD1. Germline V CDR1 and CDR2: SGHNT, YENEEA. The CDR3 consists of 15 residues. Trimming cost V 5 bases and J 6 bases; bases outside gene matches: 8. In DNA form, the CDR3 reads TGTGCCAGCAGCAAAGGGACAGGGTCTATCAATGAGCAGTTCTTC. Its translation is CASSKGTGSINEQFF.

This chain uses TRBV29-1 with TRBJ2-1; 10 bases are shared with TRBD2. The CDR3 runs 14 residues. Germline values: CDR1 SQVTM, CDR2 ANQGSEA. The CDR3 here is CRGRASGRYDEQFF. CDR3 nucleotides: TGCAGGGGGAGGGCTAGCGGGAGATATGATGAGCAGTTCTTC.

This chain joins TRBV27 and TRBJ1-1; D is perhaps TRBD1 (5 bases). Germline lookup yields CDR1 MNHEY and CDR2 SMNVEV (reference sequence). V lost 5 bases to trimming and J lost 8 bases, with 15 bases between them. The CDR3 totals 13 residues. CDR3 loop: CASSPLGSGEAFF. The CDR3 nucleotides are TGTGCCAGCAGTCCCCTGGGGTCAGGGGAAGCTTTCTTT.

The chain has TRBV28 and TRBJ2-7; TRBD1 aligns across 7 bases. The CDR3 sequence is 14 residues long. V trimming: 8 bases; J trimming: 1 base; junction bases outside the gene matches: 8. CDR1 is MDHEN, CDR2 SYDVKM, per germline. CDR3 loop: CASLQGISSYEQYF. The CDR3 region has the DNA TGTGCCAGCCTACAGGGGATAAGTTCCTACGAGCAGTACTTC.

The chain joins TRBV30 to TRBJ2-2, with a weak D call TRBD2 (5 bases). Per germline, CDR1 GTSNPN and CDR2 SVGIG (reference sequence). The length of the CDR3 is 15 residues. V was shortened by 7 bases and J by 2 bases, with 17 bases between the two germline ends. As DNA, the CDR3 is TGTGCCTTCTCGAGGGTATCGGCAAACACCGGGGAGCTGTTTTTT. This translates into CAFSRVSANTGELFF.

The chain is built from TRBV30 and TRBJ2-7; D may be TRBD1 (8 bases). CDR1 is GTSNPN and CDR2 is SVGIG in the germline V gene (reference sequence). Trimming cost V 3 bases and J 4 bases, with 13 bases left between them. The CDR3 covers 13 residues. CDR3 coding DNA: TGTGCCTGGAGAACAGGGGGGGGATACGAGCAGTACTTC. Translation: CAWRTGGGYEQYF.

This clone was detected once. The chain carries TRBV30 and TRBJ1-2, with a weak D call TRBD1 (5 bases). Germline CDR1 reads GTSNPN; CDR2 reads SVGIG (reference sequence). V lost 2 bases and J 5 bases, leaving 21 bases between the germline ends. The CDR3 contains 16 residues. CDR3 DNA: TGTGCCTGGAGTACCACGGGACTAATCGACGGGTATGGCTACACCTTC. Translating gives CAWSTTGLIDGYGYTF. Full variable domain (missing parts from reference TRBV30 and TRBJ1-2): SQTIHQWPATLVQPVGSPLSLECTVEGTSNPNLYWYRQAAGRGLQLLFYSVGIGQISSEVPQNLSASRPQDRQFILSSKKLLLSDSGFYLCAWSTTGLIDGYGYTFGSGTRLTVV.

The V gene is TRBV30, the J gene TRBJ1-5; TRBD1 matches at 9 bases. The germline V gene has CDR1 GTSNPN and CDR2 SVGIG (reference sequence). CDR3 size: 13 residues. V shed 7 bases and J 6 bases; nucleotides not matched to a gene: 7. For the CDR3, the DNA is TGTGCCTTTGACAGGGGGGGGAGTCAGCCCCAGCATTTT. It specifies CAFDRGGSQPQHF.

V usage is TRBV28 and J usage is TRBJ1-6; D is uncertain. V lost 7 bases and J lost 10, with 17 bases in between. Germline lookup yields CDR1 MDHEN and CDR2 SYDVKM. The CDR3 is 14 residues long. In DNA form, the CDR3 reads TGTGCCAGCAAACTAGTGCAGGTAGAATCACCCCTCCACTTT. Translating it yields CASKLVQVESPLHF.